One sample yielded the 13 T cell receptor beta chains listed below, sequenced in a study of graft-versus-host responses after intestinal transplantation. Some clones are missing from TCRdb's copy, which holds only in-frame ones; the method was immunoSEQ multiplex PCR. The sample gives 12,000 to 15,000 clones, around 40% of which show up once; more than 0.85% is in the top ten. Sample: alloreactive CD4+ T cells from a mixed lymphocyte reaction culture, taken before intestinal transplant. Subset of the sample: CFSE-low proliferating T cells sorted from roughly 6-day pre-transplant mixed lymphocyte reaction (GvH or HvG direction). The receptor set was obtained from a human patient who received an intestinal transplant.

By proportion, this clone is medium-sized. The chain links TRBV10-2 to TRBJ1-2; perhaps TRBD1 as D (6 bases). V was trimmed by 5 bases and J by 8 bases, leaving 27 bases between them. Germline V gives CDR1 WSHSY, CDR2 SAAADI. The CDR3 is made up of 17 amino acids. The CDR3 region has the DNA TGCGCCAGCAGTACCGGGGGGCAGGGCACCTTAACTGGGGGCTACACCTTC. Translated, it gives CASSTGGQGTLTGGYTF.

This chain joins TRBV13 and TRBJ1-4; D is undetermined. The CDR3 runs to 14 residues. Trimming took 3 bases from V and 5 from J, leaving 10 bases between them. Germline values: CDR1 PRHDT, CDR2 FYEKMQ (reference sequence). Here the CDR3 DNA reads TGTGCCAGCAGCTTGGGCCAGCCGAATGAAAAACTGTTTTTT. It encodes CASSLGQPNEKLFF.

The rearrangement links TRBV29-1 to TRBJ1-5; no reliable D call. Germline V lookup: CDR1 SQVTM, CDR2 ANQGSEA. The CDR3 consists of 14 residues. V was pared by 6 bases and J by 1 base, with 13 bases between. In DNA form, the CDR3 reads TGCAGCGTCGGGTATCCTGGGAGCAATCAGCCCCAGCATTTT. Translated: CSVGYPGSNQPQHF.

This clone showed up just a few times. Here the CDR3 DNA reads TGTGCCAGCAGTCCGGACAGGGCGAGGGGAAACACCATATATTTT. Amino acids: CASSPDRARGNTIYF. This sequence joins TRBV6-5 and TRBJ1-3; TRBD1 matches at 8 bases. The ends lost 5 bases at V and 4 bases at J; junction bases unmatched: 7. The CDR3 sequence is 15 residues long. Germline values: CDR1 MNHEY, CDR2 SVGAGI.

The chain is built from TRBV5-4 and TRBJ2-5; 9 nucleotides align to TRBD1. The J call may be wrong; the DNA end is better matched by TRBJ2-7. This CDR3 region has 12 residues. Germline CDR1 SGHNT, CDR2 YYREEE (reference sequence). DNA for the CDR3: TGTGCCAGCAGGGAGACAGGGGGCGAGCAGTACTTC. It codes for CASRETGGEQYF.

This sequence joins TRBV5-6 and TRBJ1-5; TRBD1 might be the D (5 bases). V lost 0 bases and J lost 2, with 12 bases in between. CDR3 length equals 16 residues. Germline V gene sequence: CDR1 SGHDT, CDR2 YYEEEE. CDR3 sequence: CASSLAGGGGNQPQHF. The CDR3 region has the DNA TGTGCCAGCAGCTTGGCTGGCGGAGGGGGCAATCAGCCCCAGCATTTT.

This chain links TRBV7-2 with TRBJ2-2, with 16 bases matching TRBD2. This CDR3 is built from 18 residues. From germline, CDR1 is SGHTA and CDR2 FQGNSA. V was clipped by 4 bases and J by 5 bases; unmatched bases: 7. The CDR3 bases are TGTGCCAGCAGCTACGGGACTAGCGGGGGGGCCTGGACCGGGGAGCTGTTTTTT. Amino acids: CASSYGTSGGAWTGELFF.

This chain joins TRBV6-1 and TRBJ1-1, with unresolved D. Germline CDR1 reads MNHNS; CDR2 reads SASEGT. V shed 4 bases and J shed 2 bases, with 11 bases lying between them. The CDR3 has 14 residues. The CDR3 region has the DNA TGTGCCAGCAGTGGCGTGGAGGGAAACACTGAAGCTTTCTTT. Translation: CASSGVEGNTEAFF.

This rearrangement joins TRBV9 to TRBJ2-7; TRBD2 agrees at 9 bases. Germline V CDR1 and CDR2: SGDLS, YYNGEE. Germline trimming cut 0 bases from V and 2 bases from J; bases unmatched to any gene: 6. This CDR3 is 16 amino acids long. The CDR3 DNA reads TGTGCCAGCAGCGTAGGGGGAGCGGGGGGTGCCTACGAGCAGTACTTC. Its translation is CASSVGGAGGAYEQYF. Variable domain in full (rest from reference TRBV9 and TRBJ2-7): DSGVTQTPKHLITATGQRVTLRCSPRSGDLSVYWYQQSLDQGLQFLIQYYNGEERAKGNILERFSAQQFPDLHSELNLSSLELGDSALYFCASSVGGAGGAYEQYFGPGTRLTVT.

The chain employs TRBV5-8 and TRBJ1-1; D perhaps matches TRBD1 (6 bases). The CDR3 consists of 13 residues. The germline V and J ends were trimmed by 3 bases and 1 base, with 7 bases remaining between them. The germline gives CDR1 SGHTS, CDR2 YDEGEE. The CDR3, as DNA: TGTGCCAGCAGCTGGGGACAGAACACTGAAGCTTTCTTT. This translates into CASSWGQNTEAFF.

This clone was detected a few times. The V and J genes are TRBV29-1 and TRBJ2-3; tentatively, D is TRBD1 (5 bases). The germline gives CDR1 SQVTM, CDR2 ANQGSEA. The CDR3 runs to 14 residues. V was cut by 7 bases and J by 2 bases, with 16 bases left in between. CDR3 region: CSAVRQPNTDTQYF. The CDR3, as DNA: TGCAGCGCTGTGAGACAGCCGAACACAGATACGCAGTATTTT.

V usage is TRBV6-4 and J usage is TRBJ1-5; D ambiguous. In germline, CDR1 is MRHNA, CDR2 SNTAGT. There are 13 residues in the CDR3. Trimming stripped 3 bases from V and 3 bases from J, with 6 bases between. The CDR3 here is CASSEAVNQPQHF. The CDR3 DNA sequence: TGTGCCAGCAGTGAAGCCGTCAATCAGCCCCAGCATTTT.

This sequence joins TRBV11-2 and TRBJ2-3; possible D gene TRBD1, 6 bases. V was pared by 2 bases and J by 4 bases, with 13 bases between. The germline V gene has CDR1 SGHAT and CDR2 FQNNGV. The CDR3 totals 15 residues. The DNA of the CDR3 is TGTGCCAGCAGCTTAATGAGTTCAGGGGCAGATACGCAGTATTTT. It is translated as CASSLMSSGADTQYF.